The T cell receptor beta chain described here comes from a study of shared clonotypes between healthy human individuals. Study observations and caveats: Tissue TCR repertoires likely differ from these blood-only repertoires. Naive CD4 clonotype sharing across several donors was 4% to 5%.

This CDR3 is 14 amino acids long. CDR1 and CDR2 from the germline V gene are MNHNS and SASEGT. Trimming left V 8 bases short and J 5 bases short, with 18 bases between. Sequenced by immunoSEQ multiplex PCR; TCRdb stores in-frame clones only, minus some. The table records 2 million to 2.5 million clones, 90% to 97% of them present only once. With regard to this clone: The target antigen is unknown.

The sequence was obtained from a man between 18 and 35 years old in good health. The sequenced sample was naive CD4+ T cells sorted from blood. Subset indicated: CD45RA+ positively selected. The chain links TRBV6-1 to TRBJ1-2, with TRBD1 as a possible D gene (5 bases). The CDR3 DNA is TGTGCCAGCTGGGGCAGGGAGGGGACTTATGGCTACACCTTC. The encoded protein is CASWGREGTYGYTF.